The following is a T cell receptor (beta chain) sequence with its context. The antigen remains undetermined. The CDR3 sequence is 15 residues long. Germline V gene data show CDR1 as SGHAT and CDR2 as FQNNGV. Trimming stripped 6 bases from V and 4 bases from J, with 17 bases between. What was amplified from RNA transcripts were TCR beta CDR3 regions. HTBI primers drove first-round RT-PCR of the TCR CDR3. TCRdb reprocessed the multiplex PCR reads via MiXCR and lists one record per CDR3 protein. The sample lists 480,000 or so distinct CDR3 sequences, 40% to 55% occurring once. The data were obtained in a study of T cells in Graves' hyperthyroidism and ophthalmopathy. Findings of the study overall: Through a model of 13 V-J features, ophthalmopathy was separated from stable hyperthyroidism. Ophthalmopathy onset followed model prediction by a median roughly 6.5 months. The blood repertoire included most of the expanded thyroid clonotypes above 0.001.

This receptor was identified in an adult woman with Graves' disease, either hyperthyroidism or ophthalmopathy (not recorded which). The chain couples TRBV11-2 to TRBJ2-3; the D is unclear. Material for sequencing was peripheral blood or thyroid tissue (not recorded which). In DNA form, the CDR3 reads TGTGCCAGCAGTGACCAATTCCCTGGACCAGATACGCAGTATTTT. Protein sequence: CASSDQFPGPDTQYF.